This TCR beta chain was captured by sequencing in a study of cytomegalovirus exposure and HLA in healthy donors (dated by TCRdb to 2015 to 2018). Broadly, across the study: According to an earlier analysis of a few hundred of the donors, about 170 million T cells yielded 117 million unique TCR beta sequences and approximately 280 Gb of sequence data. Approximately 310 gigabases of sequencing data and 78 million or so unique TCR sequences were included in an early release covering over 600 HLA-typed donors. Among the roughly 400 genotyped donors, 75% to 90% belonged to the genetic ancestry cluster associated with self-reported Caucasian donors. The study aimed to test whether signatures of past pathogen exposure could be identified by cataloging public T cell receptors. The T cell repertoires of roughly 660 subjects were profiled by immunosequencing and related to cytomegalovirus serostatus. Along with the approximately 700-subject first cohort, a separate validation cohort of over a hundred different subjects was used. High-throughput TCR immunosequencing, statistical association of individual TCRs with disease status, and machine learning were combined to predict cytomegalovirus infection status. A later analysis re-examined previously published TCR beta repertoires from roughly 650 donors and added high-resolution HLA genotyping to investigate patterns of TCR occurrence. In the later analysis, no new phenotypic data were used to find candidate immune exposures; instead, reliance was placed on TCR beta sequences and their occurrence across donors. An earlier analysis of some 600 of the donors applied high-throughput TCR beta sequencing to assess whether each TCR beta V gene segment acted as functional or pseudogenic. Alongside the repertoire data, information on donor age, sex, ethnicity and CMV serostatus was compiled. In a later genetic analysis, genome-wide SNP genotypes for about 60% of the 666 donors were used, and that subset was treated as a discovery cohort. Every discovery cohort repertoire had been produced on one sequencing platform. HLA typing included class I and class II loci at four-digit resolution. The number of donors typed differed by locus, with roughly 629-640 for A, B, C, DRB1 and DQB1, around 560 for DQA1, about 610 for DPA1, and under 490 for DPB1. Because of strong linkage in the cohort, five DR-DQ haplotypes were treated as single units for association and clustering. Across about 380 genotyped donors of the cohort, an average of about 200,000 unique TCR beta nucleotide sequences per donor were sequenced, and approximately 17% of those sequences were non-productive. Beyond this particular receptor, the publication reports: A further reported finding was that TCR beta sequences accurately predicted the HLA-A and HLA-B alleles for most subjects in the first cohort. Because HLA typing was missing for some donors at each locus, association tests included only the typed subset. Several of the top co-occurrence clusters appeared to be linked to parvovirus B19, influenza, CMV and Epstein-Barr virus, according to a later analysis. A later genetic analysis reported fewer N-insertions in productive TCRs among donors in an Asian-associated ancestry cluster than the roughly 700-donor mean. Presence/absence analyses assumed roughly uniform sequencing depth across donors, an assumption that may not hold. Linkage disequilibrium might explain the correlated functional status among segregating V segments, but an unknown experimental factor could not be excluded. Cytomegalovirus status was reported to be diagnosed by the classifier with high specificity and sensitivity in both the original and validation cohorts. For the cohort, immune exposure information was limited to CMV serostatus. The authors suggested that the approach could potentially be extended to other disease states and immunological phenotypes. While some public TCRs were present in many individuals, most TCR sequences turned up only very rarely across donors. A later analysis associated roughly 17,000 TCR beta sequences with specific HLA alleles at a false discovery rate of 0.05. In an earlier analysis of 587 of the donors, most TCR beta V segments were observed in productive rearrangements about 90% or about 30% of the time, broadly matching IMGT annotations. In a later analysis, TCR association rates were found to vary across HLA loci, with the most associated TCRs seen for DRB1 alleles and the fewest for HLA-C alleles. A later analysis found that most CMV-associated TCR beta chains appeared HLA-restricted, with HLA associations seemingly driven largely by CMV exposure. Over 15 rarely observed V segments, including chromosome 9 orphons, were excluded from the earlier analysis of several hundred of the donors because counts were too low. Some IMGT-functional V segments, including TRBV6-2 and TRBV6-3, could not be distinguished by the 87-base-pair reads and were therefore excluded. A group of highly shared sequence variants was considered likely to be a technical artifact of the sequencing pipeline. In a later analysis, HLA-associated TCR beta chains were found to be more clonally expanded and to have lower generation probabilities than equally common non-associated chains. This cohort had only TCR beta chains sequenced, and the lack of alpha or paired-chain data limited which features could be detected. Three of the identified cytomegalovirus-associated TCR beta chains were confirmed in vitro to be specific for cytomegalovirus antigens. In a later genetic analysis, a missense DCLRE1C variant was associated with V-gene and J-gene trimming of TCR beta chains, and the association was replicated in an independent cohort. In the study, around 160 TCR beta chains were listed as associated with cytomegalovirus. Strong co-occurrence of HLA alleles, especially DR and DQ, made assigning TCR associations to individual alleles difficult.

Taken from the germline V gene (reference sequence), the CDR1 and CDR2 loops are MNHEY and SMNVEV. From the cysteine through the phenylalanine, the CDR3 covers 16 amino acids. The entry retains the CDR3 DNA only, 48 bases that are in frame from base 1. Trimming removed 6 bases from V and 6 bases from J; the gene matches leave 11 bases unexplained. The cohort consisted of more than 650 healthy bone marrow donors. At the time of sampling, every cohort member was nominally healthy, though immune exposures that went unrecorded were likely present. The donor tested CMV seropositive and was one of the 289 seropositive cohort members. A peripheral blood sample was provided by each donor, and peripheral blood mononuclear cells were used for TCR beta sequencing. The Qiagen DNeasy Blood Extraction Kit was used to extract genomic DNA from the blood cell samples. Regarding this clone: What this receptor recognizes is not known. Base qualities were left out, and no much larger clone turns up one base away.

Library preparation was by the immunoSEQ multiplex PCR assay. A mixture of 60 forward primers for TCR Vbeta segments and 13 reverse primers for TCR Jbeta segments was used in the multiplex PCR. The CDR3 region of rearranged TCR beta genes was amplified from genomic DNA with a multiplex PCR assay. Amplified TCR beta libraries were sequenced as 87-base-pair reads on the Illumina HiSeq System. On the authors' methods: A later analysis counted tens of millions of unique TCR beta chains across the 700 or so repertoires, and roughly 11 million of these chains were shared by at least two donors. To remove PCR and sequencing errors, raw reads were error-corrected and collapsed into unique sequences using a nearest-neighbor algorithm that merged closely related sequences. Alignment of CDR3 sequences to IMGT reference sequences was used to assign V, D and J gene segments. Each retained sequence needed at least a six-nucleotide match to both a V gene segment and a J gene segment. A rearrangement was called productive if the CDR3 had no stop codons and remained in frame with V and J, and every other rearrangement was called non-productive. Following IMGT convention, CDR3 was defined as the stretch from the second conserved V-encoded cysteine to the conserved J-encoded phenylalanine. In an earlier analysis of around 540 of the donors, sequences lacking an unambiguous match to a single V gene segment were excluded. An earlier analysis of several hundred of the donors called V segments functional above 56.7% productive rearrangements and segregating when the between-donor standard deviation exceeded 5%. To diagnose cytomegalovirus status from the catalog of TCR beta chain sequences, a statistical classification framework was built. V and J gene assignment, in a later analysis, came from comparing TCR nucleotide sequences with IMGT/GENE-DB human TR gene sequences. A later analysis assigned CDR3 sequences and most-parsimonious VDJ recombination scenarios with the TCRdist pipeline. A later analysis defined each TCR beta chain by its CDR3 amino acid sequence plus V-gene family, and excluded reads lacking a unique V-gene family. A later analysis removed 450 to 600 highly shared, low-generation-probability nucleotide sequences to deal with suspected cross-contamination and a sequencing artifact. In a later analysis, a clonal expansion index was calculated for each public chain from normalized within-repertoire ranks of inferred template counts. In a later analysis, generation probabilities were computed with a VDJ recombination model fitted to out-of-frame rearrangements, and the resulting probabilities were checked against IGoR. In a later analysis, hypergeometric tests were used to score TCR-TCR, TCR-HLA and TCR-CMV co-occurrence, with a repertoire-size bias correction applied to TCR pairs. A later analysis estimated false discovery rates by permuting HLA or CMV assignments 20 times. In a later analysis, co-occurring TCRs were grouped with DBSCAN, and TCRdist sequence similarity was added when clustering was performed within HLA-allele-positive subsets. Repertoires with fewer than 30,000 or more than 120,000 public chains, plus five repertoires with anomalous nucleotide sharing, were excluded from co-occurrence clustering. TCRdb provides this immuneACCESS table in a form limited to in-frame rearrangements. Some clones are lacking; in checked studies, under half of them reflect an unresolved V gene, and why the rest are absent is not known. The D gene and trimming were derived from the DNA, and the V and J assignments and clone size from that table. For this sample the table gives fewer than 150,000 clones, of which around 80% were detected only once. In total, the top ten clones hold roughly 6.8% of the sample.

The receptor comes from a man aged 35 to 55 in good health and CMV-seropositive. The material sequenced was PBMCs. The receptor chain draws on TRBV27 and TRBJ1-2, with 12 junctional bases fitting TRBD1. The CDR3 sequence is CASSGLRDRGLHGYTF. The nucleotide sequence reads TGTGCCAGCAGCGGCCTCCGGGACAGGGGGCTACATGGCTACACCTTC.